A selection of T cell receptor beta chains follows, all from one sample in a study of early T cells in non-severe SARS-CoV-2 infection. TCRdb independently ran MiXCR on the 5' RACE reads; one entry per CDR3 protein. The sample contains about 80,000 distinct CDR3 sequences, around 10% of which appear only once. The starting material was whole blood, obtained at baseline. The receptors here all came from an adult who was a healthcare worker with PCR-confirmed SARS-CoV-2 infection or an uninfected control (not recorded which). The donor label of this sample is uncertain. Each CDR3 is given with its conserved first and last residue. Each record gives: V gene, J gene, clone size, D gene, CDR3 DNA, CDR3 protein. D genes are given only for firm matches. Size is omitted from some rows. Given values are once, few, many or a class for expanded clones.

v_gene: TRBV5-1; j_gene: TRBJ2-6; abundance: -; d_gene: -; CDR3nt: TGCGCCAGCAGCTTGTCGGTTTCTGGGGCCAACGTCCTGACTTTC; CDR3aa: CASSLSVSGANVLTF
v_gene: TRBV20-1; j_gene: TRBJ2-5; abundance: few; d_gene: -; CDR3nt: TGCAGTGCTAGAATTATCGCGGGGGAGACCCAGTACTTC; CDR3aa: CSARIIAGETQYF
v_gene: TRBV2; j_gene: TRBJ2-7; abundance: few; d_gene: -; CDR3nt: TGTGCCACGAGCAAGCAGAGTGGGGAGCAGTACTTC; CDR3aa: CATSKQSGEQYF
v_gene: TRBV2; j_gene: TRBJ2-7; abundance: many; d_gene: TRBD2; CDR3nt: TGTGCCAGCATGGCGGGACTAACCGCCTACGAGCAGTACTTC; CDR3aa: CASMAGLTAYEQYF
v_gene: TRBV5-6; j_gene: TRBJ2-5; abundance: few; d_gene: TRBD2; CDR3nt: TGTGCCAGCAGCTTGAGAGGACTAGAAGAGACCCAGTACTTC; CDR3aa: CASSLRGLEETQYF
v_gene: TRBV6-2/TRBV6-3; j_gene: TRBJ2-7; abundance: few; d_gene: -; CDR3nt: TGTGCCAGCAGTTCCCGACCCAGCAGCTCCTACGAGCAGTACTTC; CDR3aa: CASSSRPSSSYEQYF
v_gene: TRBV11-2; j_gene: TRBJ2-1; abundance: -; d_gene: TRBD1; CDR3nt: TGTGCCAGCAGCTTGAGGGGACAGGGTTTTGATGAGCAGTTCTTC; CDR3aa: CASSLRGQGFDEQFF
v_gene: TRBV6-2/TRBV6-3; j_gene: TRBJ2-5; abundance: many; d_gene: TRBD1; CDR3nt: TGTGCCAGCAGTGACAGGGAAGAGACCCAGTACTTC; CDR3aa: CASSDREETQYF
v_gene: TRBV5-1; j_gene: TRBJ1-1; abundance: -; d_gene: TRBD1; CDR3nt: TGCGCCAGCAGCTTTAGACAGGGCACTGAAGCTTTCTTT; CDR3aa: CASSFRQGTEAFF
v_gene: TRBV6-6; j_gene: TRBJ1-6; abundance: -; d_gene: TRBD1; CDR3nt: TGTGCCAGCAGTTACGGACGACAGGGGGGTAATTCACCCCTCCACTTT; CDR3aa: CASSYGRQGGNSPLHF
v_gene: TRBV7-6; j_gene: TRBJ2-7; abundance: few; d_gene: -; CDR3nt: TGTGCCAGCAGCTTAATATCGACCAATTCCGCCTTGAGGGAGCAGTACTTC; CDR3aa: CASSLISTNSALREQYF
v_gene: TRBV30; j_gene: TRBJ1-3; abundance: few; d_gene: TRBD1; CDR3nt: TGTGCCTGGGAATCCGGGACAGGGGGCGCGGAGGGAAACACCATATATTTT; CDR3aa: CAWESGTGGAEGNTIYF
v_gene: TRBV20-1; j_gene: TRBJ2-1; abundance: few; d_gene: TRBD2; CDR3nt: TGCAGTGCTAGAGACCCCGGGACTAAGTCCAGCAATGAGCAGTTCTTC; CDR3aa: CSARDPGTKSSNEQFF
v_gene: TRBV4-3; j_gene: TRBJ2-3; abundance: -; d_gene: -; CDR3nt: TGCGCCAGCAGCCCAAGAATGGGGATCACAGATACGCAGTATTTT; CDR3aa: CASSPRMGITDTQYF
v_gene: TRBV7-3; j_gene: TRBJ2-1; abundance: many; d_gene: -; CDR3nt: TGTGCCAGCAGTCACACGACCGGCGGAGAGCAGTTCTTC; CDR3aa: CASSHTTGGEQFF
v_gene: TRBV7-2; j_gene: TRBJ2-7; abundance: few; d_gene: -; CDR3nt: TGTGCCAGTGCGGGTTTTGCGGGGTTCTACCCTTCCTACGAGCAGTACTTC; CDR3aa: CASAGFAGFYPSYEQYF
v_gene: TRBV20-1; j_gene: TRBJ1-3; abundance: few; d_gene: -; CDR3nt: TGCAGTGCGGGGGGAATAGAGACGTCCGGACACACCATATATTTT; CDR3aa: CSAGGIETSGHTIYF
v_gene: TRBV29-1; j_gene: TRBJ1-3; abundance: -; d_gene: -; CDR3nt: TGCAGCGTTCTAGGGGTCCCGACGACTGGAAACACCATATATTTT; CDR3aa: CSVLGVPTTGNTIYF
v_gene: TRBV7-2; j_gene: TRBJ2-2; abundance: -; d_gene: -; CDR3nt: TGTGCCAGCAGCTTTCTTAGGGGGACCGGGGAGCTGTTTTTT; CDR3aa: CASSFLRGTGELFF
v_gene: TRBV21-1; j_gene: TRBJ2-7; abundance: -; d_gene: -; CDR3nt: TGTGCCAGCAGCGCCTACTCCGGATCGTGCTCCTACGAGCAGTACTTC; CDR3aa: CASSAYSGSCSYEQYF
v_gene: TRBV19; j_gene: TRBJ2-3; abundance: few; d_gene: -; CDR3nt: TGTGCCAGTAGTGCCTTAGATTTTGGACGGGAAGGGCGACATTTT; CDR3aa: CASSALDFGREGRHF
v_gene: TRBV12-3/TRBV12-4; j_gene: TRBJ1-1; abundance: many; d_gene: -; CDR3nt: TGTGCCAGCAGTACCCTCCCAGGGAACACTGAAGCTTTCTTT; CDR3aa: CASSTLPGNTEAFF
v_gene: TRBV5-6; j_gene: TRBJ1-6; abundance: -; d_gene: TRBD1; CDR3nt: TGTGCCAGCAGCCCCCTAGGGGGCATTTCACCCCTCCACTTT; CDR3aa: CASSPLGGISPLHF
v_gene: TRBV7-2; j_gene: TRBJ2-1; abundance: few; d_gene: -; CDR3nt: TGTGCCAGCAGCTTAGCGCAACATTACAATGAGCAGTTCTTC; CDR3aa: CASSLAQHYNEQFF
v_gene: TRBV30; j_gene: TRBJ1-5; abundance: many; d_gene: -; CDR3nt: TGTGCCTGGAGTGTGGGGATAGAACAGCCCCAGCATTTT; CDR3aa: CAWSVGIEQPQHF
v_gene: TRBV27; j_gene: TRBJ2-5; abundance: -; d_gene: -; CDR3nt: TGTGCCAGCAGTTTATTAGGGGCGAGGGAGACCCAGTACTTC; CDR3aa: CASSLLGARETQYF
v_gene: TRBV6-6; j_gene: TRBJ2-1; abundance: many; d_gene: -; CDR3nt: TGTGCCAGCAGTTACAGGTGGGAGCAGTTCTTC; CDR3aa: CASSYRWEQFF
v_gene: TRBV4-1; j_gene: TRBJ1-2; abundance: -; d_gene: -; CDR3nt: TGCGCCAGCTCACCGTGGGCTAACTATGGCTACACCTTC; CDR3aa: CASSPWANYGYTF
v_gene: TRBV11-2; j_gene: TRBJ2-2; abundance: few; d_gene: -; CDR3nt: TGTGCCAGCAGCTTCCGGGATGTTACCGGGGAGCTGTTTTTT; CDR3aa: CASSFRDVTGELFF